The T cell receptor beta chain under discussion was sequenced for a study of chemoradiotherapy in HPV16-positive cancers (dated by TCRdb to 2022 to 2024). Looking at the study overall: Functional T-cell assays on cells from two HPV16-positive patients defined candidate HPV-specific T-cell clones and common TCR motifs. The study asked whether T-cell immunity against the HPV oncoproteins E6 and E7 changes during chemoradiotherapy and whether it affects survival. Next, the candidate HPV-specific TCRs and motifs were followed in TCR repertoires from 80 to 90 patients with HPV-related cancers. Study-wide findings and limitations: Improved recurrence-free survival in HPV16-positive patients was associated with expansion of HPV-responsive T cells during chemoradiotherapy. The functional definition of HPV-specific T cells was derived from only two HPV16-positive patients, and the survival association was reported for HPV16-positive patients. Expansion of candidate HPV-specific clones and E7-related TCR motifs was observed in the tumor microenvironment during treatment, whereas no such expansion was observed for non-HPV-specific T cells.

Repertoires were sampled multiple times during chemoradiotherapy, which allowed clonal expansion in the tumor microenvironment to be followed. V lost 6 bases and J lost 8 bases, and the count of bases not matched to a germline gene is 11. Inclusive of the bounding cysteine and phenylalanine, the CDR3 is 15 residues long. Of all the DNA, just the CDR3 is kept, 45 bases in frame from base 1. According to the germline V gene, CDR1 reads SGHAT and CDR2 reads FQNNGV. On this clone itself: Its recognized antigen is unknown. No base quality information exists; no much larger clone differs at one position.

Preparation of the library involved the immunoSEQ multiplex PCR assay. This is the immuneACCESS table as TCRdb keeps it, with only in-frame sequences that have V and J called. A part of the clones is gone; compared with another copy, unresolved V genes explain less than half, and the rest is unexplained. For this sample there are about 32,000 clones; around 89% appear just once. The ten largest clones represent roughly 4.9% of the sample. Recombination connected TRBV11-2 to TRBJ2-1, with 9 bases matching TRBD2. The source of this sequence is a human donor with HPV-associated anogenital cancer. The specimen was blood, collected from a patient who underwent chemoradiotherapy. The CDR3 protein sequence reads: CASSIAGVVGDEQFF. The nucleotide sequence reads TGTGCCAGCAGTATAGCGGGAGTGGTTGGGGATGAGCAGTTCTTC.